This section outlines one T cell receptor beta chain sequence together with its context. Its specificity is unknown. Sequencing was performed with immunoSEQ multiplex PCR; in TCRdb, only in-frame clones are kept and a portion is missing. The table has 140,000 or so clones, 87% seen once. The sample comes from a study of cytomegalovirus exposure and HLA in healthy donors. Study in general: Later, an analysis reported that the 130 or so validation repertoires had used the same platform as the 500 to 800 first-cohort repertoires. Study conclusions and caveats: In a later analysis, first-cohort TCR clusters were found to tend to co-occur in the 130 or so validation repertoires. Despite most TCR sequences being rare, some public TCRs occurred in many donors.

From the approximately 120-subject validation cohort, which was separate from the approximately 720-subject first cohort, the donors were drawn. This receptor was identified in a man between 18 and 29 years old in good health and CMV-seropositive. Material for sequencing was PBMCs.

The chain's CDR3 is CASSPRDRGAPGANVLTF. CDR3 nucleotide sequence: TGTGCCAGCTCACCACGGGACAGGGGAGCGCCTGGGGCCAACGTCCTGACTTTC. The rearrangement uses TRBV18 and TRBJ2-6; 10 bases align to TRBD1. The CDR3 has 18 residues. Trimming cost V 1 base and J 2 bases; bases outside gene matches: 5. Germline CDR1 and CDR2: KGHSH and LQKENI. The entire variable domain, with the rest obtained from reference TRBV18 and TRBJ2-6, is as follows: NAGVMQNPRHLVRRRGQEARLRCSPMKGHSHVYWYRQLPEEGLKFMVYLQKENIIDESGMPKERFSAEFPKEGPSILRIQQVVRGDSAAYFCASSPRDRGAPGANVLTFGAGSRLTVL.